A single sample gave rise to the 19 T cell receptor beta chains below, sequenced in a study of human T cells and chemical hapten exposure. Time point meaning: patch test 3, about 24 weeks after DPC sensitization. Indicated treatment: therapeutic diphenylcyclopropenone sensitization with weekly scalp DPC. TCRdb itself ran the RACE reads through MiXCR, one entry per CDR3 protein. Among tens of thousands of distinct CDR3 sequences, around 12% were seen once, and the ten largest hold about 2.4%. This specimen consisted of whole blood, obtained in connection with sensitization to the hapten diphenylcyclopropenone (DPC). Receptors originate from a man aged 25-40 years with alopecia areata. Some clones in this sample may be carry-over from other donors' samples.

The table lists this clonotype with many counts. The gene calls are TRBV24-1 and TRBJ2-3; 7 positions match TRBD1. After removal of 4 bases from V and 6 bases from J, the junction contained 18 bases not matched to a gene. CDR3 length equals 18 residues. Germline-derived CDR1 and CDR2 are KGHDR and SFDVKD. CDR3 loop: CATSDPSGTDLRVDTQYF. CDR3 nucleotides: TGTGCCACCAGTGACCCATCGGGGACAGACCTGAGGGTGGATACGCAGTATTTT.

The chain links TRBV12-3 or TRBV12-4 to TRBJ2-7; D is unresolved. Trimming shortened V by 6 bases and J by 2 bases, and 17 bases separated the two germline ends. The CDR3 loop spans 15 amino acids. The CDR3 here is CASSQTYVGAYEQYF. The DNA of the CDR3 is TGTGCCAGCAGCCAAACTTACGTAGGCGCCTACGAGCAGTACTTC.

This clonotype was recorded many times. The chain is built from TRBV6-1 and TRBJ1-5; D gene unclear. V dropped 10 bases and J dropped 6 bases, with 13 bases sitting between them. The V gene's germline CDR1 is MNHNS and CDR2 SASEGT. This CDR3 spans 12 amino acids. CDR3 loop: CANPDWGQPQHF. CDR3 nucleotides: TGTGCCAACCCCGACTGGGGTCAGCCCCAGCATTTT.

This clonotype showed up many times. The gene calls are TRBV24-1 and TRBJ1-1; no reliable D call. Trimming took off 2 bases at V and 9 bases at J, with 12 bases between the two ends. The CDR3 extends over 13 amino acids. From germline, CDR1 is KGHDR and CDR2 SFDVKD. The CDR3 reads CATSDYRESQAFF. The CDR3 DNA reads TGTGCCACCAGTGATTACCGGGAGTCCCAAGCTTTCTTT.

This clonotype was seen a few times. J is TRBJ1-6 and V is TRBV12-3 or TRBV12-4, with D possibly matching TRBD1 (6 bases). The ends were cut back, 5 bases at V and 9 bases at J, with 14 bases in the middle. The CDR3 spans 14 residues. This CDR3 reads CASSGGGRFSPLHF. CDR3 sequence (DNA): TGTGCCAGCAGTGGGGGGGGGCGGTTTTCACCCCTCCACTTT.

Ten or more counts support this clonotype. The chain combines TRBV4-3 with TRBJ2-7; 7 bases line up with TRBD2. The CDR3 loop spans 15 amino acids. CDR1 is LGHNA and CDR2 is YSLEER in the germline V gene. V was clipped by 0 bases and J by 1 base; unmatched bases: 3. The CDR3 protein is CASSQDRGGSYEQYF. DNA of the CDR3: TGCGCCAGCAGCCAAGATCGGGGAGGGTCCTACGAGCAGTACTTC.

J is TRBJ1-1 and V is TRBV7-2; TRBD1 agrees at 7 bases. Germline CDR1 reads SGHTA; CDR2 reads FQGNSA. V lost 2 bases, J lost 0 bases, and 3 bases stayed unmatched. The CDR3 spans 15 residues. Written as DNA, the CDR3 is TGTGCCAGCAGCTTAACAGGGGCGGTGAACACTGAAGCTTTCTTT. Amino acids: CASSLTGAVNTEAFF.

CDR3 in DNA: TGCAGTGCTAGCCTTGGGACGGGGAACACTGAAGCTTTCTTT. Protein product: CSASLGTGNTEAFF. V and J are TRBV20-1 and TRBJ1-1, with a possible D match to TRBD1 (5 bases). The length of the CDR3 is 14 residues. Looked up from germline, CDR1 is DFQATT and CDR2 is SNEGSKA (reference sequence). V lost 3 bases, J lost 1 base, and 12 bases lay in between.

This clonotype came up many times. The V and J genes are TRBV28 and TRBJ2-3; the match to TRBD1 covers 8 bases. Trimming took 10 bases from V and 3 from J; bases not matched to a gene: 3. This CDR3 has 12 residues. CDR1 and CDR2 (germline): MDHEN, SYDVKM. CDR3 region: CAIGQGTDTQYF. The CDR3 coding sequence is TGTGCCATTGGACAGGGAACAGATACGCAGTATTTT.

This clonotype appeared a few times. The chain couples TRBV9 to TRBJ2-3; D gene uncertain. There are 15 residues in the CDR3. The germline V and J ends were trimmed by 0 bases and 1 base, with 9 bases remaining between them. Germline CDR1 SGDLS, CDR2 YYNGEE. The DNA for the CDR3 is TGTGCCAGCAGCGTAGTTGGTAGAGGCACAGATACGCAGTATTTT. Its translation is CASSVVGRGTDTQYF.

V gene TRBV11-2 combines with J gene TRBJ2-7; D gene uncertain. Germline V gives CDR1 SGHAT, CDR2 FQNNGV. V lost 0 bases and J 2 bases, leaving 8 bases between the germline ends. The CDR3 contains 14 residues. Here the CDR3 reads CASSLDVGAYEQYF. Here the CDR3 DNA reads TGTGCCAGCAGCTTAGATGTAGGTGCCTACGAGCAGTACTTC.

V and J are TRBV7-6 and TRBJ2-7; 7 bases line up with TRBD1. Trimming cost V 2 bases and J 6 bases; bases outside gene matches: 4. This CDR3 comprises 13 residues. From germline, CDR1 is SGHVS and CDR2 FNYEAQ. For the CDR3, the DNA is TGTGCCAGCAGCTTAACAGGGGAGAGCGAGCAGTACTTC. Amino acids: CASSLTGESEQYF.

At least ten counts were recorded for this clonotype. The chain uses TRBV27 and TRBJ1-1; D call uncertain. CDR3 length: 13 residues. V gave up 2 bases and J gave up 3 bases, with 7 bases separating them. Germline values: CDR1 MNHEY, CDR2 SMNVEV (reference sequence). In DNA form, the CDR3 reads TGTGCCAGCAGTTTAGGTCCGCACACTGAAGCTTTCTTT. Translating it yields CASSLGPHTEAFF.

The V call is TRBV18, the J call TRBJ1-1; D ambiguous. The V end was cut by 1 base, the J end by 6 bases, with 21 bases between. Germline loops: CDR1 KGHSH, CDR2 LQKENI. This CDR3 has 17 amino acids. The CDR3 coding sequence is TGTGCCAGCTCACCACGGGTTGGTAAAGTTTCTATACCTGAAGCTTTCTTT. This translates into CASSPRVGKVSIPEAFF.

This clonotype was picked up a small number of times. V gene TRBV10-3 combines with J gene TRBJ2-5; possibly TRBD1 for D (5 bases). Trimming cost V 6 bases and J 2 bases, with 13 bases left between them. The CDR3 totals 14 residues. CDR1 is ENHRY, CDR2 SYGVKD, per germline. The CDR3 DNA is TGTGCCATCAGCGACGACAGTGCACAAGAGACCCAGTACTTC. Protein: CAISDDSAQETQYF.

This clonotype was seen repeatedly, ten times or more. The CDR3 sequence: CASSPPGTGGTTGELFF. For the CDR3, the DNA is TGTGCCAGCAGCCCCCCCGGGACAGGGGGCACGACCGGGGAGCTGTTTTTT. V and J are TRBV7-9 and TRBJ2-2, with 12 bases fitting TRBD1. Germline V gene lookup returns CDR1 SEHNR and CDR2 FQNEAQ (reference sequence). Trimming took 5 bases from V and 5 from J; bases not matched to a gene: 9. This CDR3 comprises 17 residues.

V usage is TRBV29-1 and J usage is TRBJ1-1, with TRBD1 as a possible D gene (5 bases). Between the trimmed V and J ends, which lost 8 bases and 1 base, there was a span of 20 bases. CDR1 and CDR2 from the germline V gene are SQVTM and ANQGSEA. The CDR3 is 15 amino acids. The CDR3 DNA reads TGCAGCATTACACAACGGGGGATAGCGAACACTGAAGCTTTCTTT. Amino acid sequence: CSITQRGIANTEAFF. The full variable domain, completed using reference TRBV29-1 and TRBJ1-1, is SAVISQKPSRDICQRGTSLTIQCQVDSQVTMMFWYRQQPGQSLTLIATANQGSEATYESGFVIDKFPISRPNLTFSTLTVSNMSPEDSSIYLCSITQRGIANTEAFFGQGTRLTVV.

The table lists this clonotype with a few counts. The V and J genes are TRBV5-6 and TRBJ1-5; the D is unclear. From germline, CDR1 is SGHDT and CDR2 YYEEEE. The CDR3 consists of 14 residues. V lost 3 bases and J lost 7, with 14 bases in between. DNA of the CDR3: TGTGCCAGCAGCTGTACCGGGAGGGAGCAGCCCCAGCATTTT. Translation gives CASSCTGREQPQHF.

This clonotype occurred many times. The J gene is TRBJ1-2, the V gene TRBV4-2; 8 nucleotides match TRBD1. The CDR3 is 15 residues long. Losses at the gene ends were 3 bases for V and 5 bases for J; bases not matched to a gene: 8. CDR1 and CDR2 from the germline V gene are LGHNA and YNFKEQ. CDR3 sequence reads: CASSHMTGDTYGYTF. The CDR3 nucleotides read TGTGCCAGCAGCCACATGACAGGGGACACTTATGGCTACACCTTC.